This paragraph covers one T cell receptor beta chain sequence. What it recognizes is unknown. Deletions cut 3 bases from V and 4 bases from J, with 13 bases between. This CDR3 has 15 amino acids. The germline CDR1 and CDR2 sequences are LNHDA and SQIVND (reference sequence). Healthy donors had no documented immune events, such as infections, while sampled. Profiled with immunoSEQ multiplex PCR; TCRdb holds only in-frame clones, not every one. The data hold 95,000 or so clones, with about 90% observed a single time. This specimen comes from a study of identifying expanded T cells in peripheral blood. Whole-study results and caveats: Approximately 2-week clone count variance significantly increased as total template count grew. Roughly 1.1 clones differed between technical replicates, versus approximately 16 and 20 over time.

Sequenced: blood. The clonotype was recovered from a person aged 18 to 75 in good health. The V call is TRBV19, the J call TRBJ2-1; D may be TRBD1 (6 bases). CDR3 residues: CASSMAPGAYNEQFF. For the CDR3, the DNA is TGTGCCAGTAGTATGGCGCCAGGGGCGTACAATGAGCAGTTCTTC.